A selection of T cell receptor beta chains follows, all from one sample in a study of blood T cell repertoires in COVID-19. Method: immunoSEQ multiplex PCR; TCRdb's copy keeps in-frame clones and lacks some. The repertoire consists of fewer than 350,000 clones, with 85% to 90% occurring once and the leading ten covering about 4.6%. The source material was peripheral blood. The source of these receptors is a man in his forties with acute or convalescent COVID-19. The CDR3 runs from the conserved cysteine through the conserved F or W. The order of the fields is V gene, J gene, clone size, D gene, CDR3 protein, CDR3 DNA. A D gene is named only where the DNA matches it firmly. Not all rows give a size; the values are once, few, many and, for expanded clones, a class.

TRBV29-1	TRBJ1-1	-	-	CSVEEGGWTEAFF	TGCAGCGTTGAAGAGGGGGGATGGACTGAAGCTTTCTTT
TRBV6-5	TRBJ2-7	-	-	CASSYSGRLGSYEQYF	TGTGCCAGCAGTTACTCGGGCCGGCTCGGTTCCTACGAGCAGTACTTC
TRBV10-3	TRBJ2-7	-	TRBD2	CAIRGLAGSYEQYF	TGTGCCATCAGGGGACTAGCGGGGTCCTACGAGCAGTACTTC
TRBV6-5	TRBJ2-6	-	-	CASGSSLSGANVLTF	TGTGCCAGCGGCAGTTCTCTCTCTGGGGCCAACGTCCTGACTTTC
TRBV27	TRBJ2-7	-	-	CASSLFANSISYEQYF	TGTGCCAGCAGTTTATTTGCGAACTCGATCTCCTACGAGCAGTACTTC
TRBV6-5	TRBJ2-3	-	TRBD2	CASTTSGGDTQYF	TGTGCCAGCACTACTAGCGGGGGAGATACGCAGTATTTT
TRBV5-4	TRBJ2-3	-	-	CASHPVGAGTDTQYF	TGTGCCAGCCACCCCGTGGGGGCCGGGACAGATACGCAGTATTTT
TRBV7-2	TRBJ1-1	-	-	CASSQATGYTEAFF	TGTGCCAGCAGCCAAGCCACAGGCTACACTGAAGCTTTCTTT
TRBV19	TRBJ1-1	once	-	CASSARQFGDEAFF	TGTGCCAGTAGTGCGCGACAGTTTGGAGACGAAGCTTTCTTT
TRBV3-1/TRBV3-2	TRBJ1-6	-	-	CASSQLARPGSYSPLHF	TGTGCCAGCAGCCAGCTTGCTCGGCCGGGTTCATATTCACCCCTCCACTTT
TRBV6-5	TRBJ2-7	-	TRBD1	CATQSQGAGSYEQYF	TGTGCCACTCAATCTCAGGGGGCGGGTTCCTACGAGCAGTACTTC
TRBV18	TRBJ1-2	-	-	CASSPGWEVAYGYTF	TGTGCCAGCTCACCAGGCTGGGAGGTCGCCTATGGCTACACCTTC
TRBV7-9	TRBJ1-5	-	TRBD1	CASSTGTDNQPQHF	TGTGCCAGCAGTACAGGGACAGACAATCAGCCCCAGCATTTT
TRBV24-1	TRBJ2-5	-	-	CATSDFDGKTQYF	TGTGCCACCAGTGATTTTGACGGGAAGACCCAGTACTTC
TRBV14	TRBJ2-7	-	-	CASSPTNYEQYF	TGTGCCAGCAGCCCTACGAACTACGAGCAGTACTTC
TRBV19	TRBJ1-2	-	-	CASSIVSGNYGYTF	TGTGCCAGTAGTATAGTTTCGGGGAACTATGGCTACACCTTC
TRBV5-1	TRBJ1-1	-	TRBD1	CASSANRGLSTEAFF	TGCGCCAGCAGCGCGAACAGGGGGCTGAGCACTGAAGCTTTCTTT
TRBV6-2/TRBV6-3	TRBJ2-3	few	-	CASSYFYRVGDTQYF	TGTGCCAGCAGTTACTTTTACAGGGTTGGAGATACGCAGTATTTT
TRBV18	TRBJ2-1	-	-	CASSPSLLEASSYNEQFF	TGTGCCAGCTCACCATCACTCCTAGAGGCAAGCTCCTACAATGAGCAGTTCTTC
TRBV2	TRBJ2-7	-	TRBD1	CASSEADRGYF	TGTGCCAGCAGTGAGGCGGACAGGGGGTACTTC
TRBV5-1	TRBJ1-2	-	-	CASSLDHRYGYTF	TGCGCCAGCAGCTTGGACCACCGGTATGGCTACACCTTC
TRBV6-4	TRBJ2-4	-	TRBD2	CASSEGLAEAKNIQYF	TGTGCCAGCAGTGAGGGACTAGCGGAAGCCAAAAACATTCAGTACTTC
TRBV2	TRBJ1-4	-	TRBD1	CASMGGTGGEKLFF	TGTGCCAGCATGGGGGGGACAGGGGGTGAAAAACTGTTTTTT
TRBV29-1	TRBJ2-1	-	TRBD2	CSVEDLAGGAVIF	TGCAGCGTTGAAGACCTAGCGGGGGGCGCCGTGATCTTC
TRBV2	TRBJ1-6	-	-	CASSPRRGYNSPLHF	TGTGCCAGCTCCCCTCGCCGGGGGTATAATTCACCCCTCCACTTT
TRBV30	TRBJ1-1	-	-	CAWSRAMNTEAFF	TGTGCCTGGTCCAGGGCTATGAACACTGAAGCTTTCTTT
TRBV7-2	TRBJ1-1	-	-	CASSLREGTEAFF	TGTGCCAGCAGCTTAAGGGAGGGCACTGAAGCTTTCTTT
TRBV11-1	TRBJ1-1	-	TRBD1	CASSRQGDTEAFF	TGTGCCAGCAGTCGACAGGGGGACACTGAAGCTTTCTTT
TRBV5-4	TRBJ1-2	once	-	CASSSRLNNYGYTF	TGTGCCAGCAGCTCCAGGCTGAACAACTATGGCTACACCTTC
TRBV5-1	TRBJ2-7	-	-	CASSLVAGQGRGEQYF	TGCGCCAGCAGCTTGGTAGCGGGACAGGGACGGGGGGAGCAGTACTTC
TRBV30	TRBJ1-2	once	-	CAWSANMGQNGYTF	TGTGCCTGGAGCGCAAATATGGGGCAGAATGGCTACACCTTC
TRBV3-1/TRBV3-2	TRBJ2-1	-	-	CASTSRSQGWPYNEQFF	TGTGCCAGCACCTCAAGGTCACAGGGATGGCCCTACAATGAGCAGTTCTTC
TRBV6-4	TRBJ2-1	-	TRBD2	CASSARGGNEQFF	TGTGCCAGCAGTGCGCGGGGGGGCAATGAGCAGTTCTTC